These T cell receptor beta chains were read from a single sample in a study of blood T cell repertoires in COVID-19. Clones were sequenced by immunoSEQ multiplex PCR, and TCRdb holds only the in-frame ones, with some missing. Here the sample spans under 100,000 clones, around 92% being singletons. What was sequenced was peripheral blood. The origin of the receptors is a woman in her fifties or sixties with active COVID-19. CDR3s include the opening cysteine and the closing phenylalanine or tryptophan. The D gene is left open where the match is weak. Clone size is stated in some rows and not others, as once, few, many or a class when expanded.

>TRBD1|TRBJ1-5|TRBV27|few
TGTGCCAGCAGTCGCAGGGGGCCCCCTAGCAATCAGCCCCAGCATTTT
CASSRRGPPSNQPQHF
>TRBD1|TRBJ1-1|TRBV5-1|.
TGCGCCAGCAGCCCGGACAGGGGAGCGATTGAAGCTTTCTTT
CASSPDRGAIEAFF
>.|TRBJ2-7|TRBV28|.
TGTGCCAGCAGTTTACGGTACGAGCAGTACTTC
CASSLRYEQYF
>TRBD1|TRBJ2-3|TRBV27|.
TGTGCCAGCAGTTTGTTTAGGGGACAGGGAGCCGGCGCTACGCAGTATTTT
CASSLFRGQGAGATQYF
>.|TRBJ2-1|TRBV19|.
TGTGCCAGTAAGAAGAAAGCGGACCTGAATGAGCAGTTCTTC
CASKKKADLNEQFF
>.|TRBJ1-5|TRBV19|once
TGTGCCAGTAGAATGGGTTCCGAGGGCAATCAGCCCCAGCATTTT
CASRMGSEGNQPQHF
>TRBD1|TRBJ1-1|TRBV5-1|once
TGCGCCAGCAGCCTTAACTCACCGGGACAGGGCACTGAAGCTTTCTTT
CASSLNSPGQGTEAFF
>TRBD2|TRBJ2-7|TRBV3-1/TRBV3-2|.
TGTGCCAGCAGCGAGTGGGGGGAGGGCTCCGACGAGCAGTACTTC
CASSEWGEGSDEQYF
>.|TRBJ1-6|TRBV27|few
TGTGCCAGCAGTCTGGAACAGGCATTTGGGTCTTCACCCCTCCACTTT
CASSLEQAFGSSPLHF
>.|TRBJ1-1|TRBV29-1|.
TGCAGCGTTGAAGAAAGGCAGGATCGGATGACTGAAGCTTTCTTT
CSVEERQDRMTEAFF
>.|TRBJ1-5|TRBV5-6|.
TGTGCCAGCAGCTTGTCCCTTTTTAGCAATCAGCCCCAGCATTTT
CASSLSLFSNQPQHF
>TRBD2|TRBJ2-7|TRBV15|once
TGTGCCACCAGCAGAGGACTTGAGACTAGCGGAGCCTACGAGCAGTACTTC
CATSRGLETSGAYEQYF
>TRBD1|TRBJ1-5|TRBV6-1|few
TGTGCCAGCAGTGAAGCAGACAGGGGGCTTAATCAGCCCCAGCATTTT
CASSEADRGLNQPQHF
>.|TRBJ1-2|TRBV30|.
TGTGCCTGGAGTTCTAGGGGGAGATATCGCTACACCTTC
CAWSSRGRYRYTF
>.|TRBJ2-6|TRBV7-9|.
TGTGCCAGCACCTTCACAGGGACTGGGGCCAACGTCCTGACTTTC
CASTFTGTGANVLTF
>.|TRBJ1-2|TRBV3-1/TRBV3-2|.
TGTGCCAGCAGCCACCCGACAGATAACTATGGCTACACCTTC
CASSHPTDNYGYTF
>.|TRBJ2-7|TRBV19|.
TGTGCCAGTAGTTCCACAGGGAACTACGAGCAGTACTTC
CASSSTGNYEQYF